A selection of T cell receptor beta chains follows, all from one sample in a study of OX40 agonist ivuxolimab in advanced cancers. Sequencing was performed with immunoSEQ multiplex PCR; in TCRdb, only in-frame clones are kept and a portion is missing. The data show around 18,000 clones, 87% seen once. The sample here was CD4+ or CD8+ T cells sorted from blood, taken in a trial of the OX40 agonist ivuxolimab. These receptor sequences come from an adult with an advanced solid tumor such as melanoma, head and neck, liver or kidney cancer. Both conserved end residues are part of each CDR3. D genes are given only for firm matches. Expanded clones are given a class, and other clones once, few, many or no size at all.

v_call	clone_size	d_call	j_call	cdr3_aa	cdr3_nt
TRBV28	-	-	TRBJ2-1	CASSWANEQFF	TGTGCCAGCAGTTGGGCCAATGAGCAGTTCTTC
TRBV20-1	few	-	TRBJ1-5	CSFQPQHF	TGCAGCTTTCAACCCCAGCATTTT
TRBV30	-	-	TRBJ2-7	CAWSDPTGNYEQYF	TGTGCCTGGAGTGACCCAACAGGGAACTACGAGCAGTACTTC
TRBV9	-	-	TRBJ2-7	CASSLGTDDYEQYF	TGTGCCAGCAGCCTCGGGACGGATGATTACGAGCAGTACTTC
TRBV5-6	-	-	TRBJ2-7	CASSLARSRRSTYEQYF	TGTGCCAGCAGCTTGGCCAGATCTAGGCGCTCGACCTACGAGCAGTACTTC
TRBV4-1	-	-	TRBJ2-3	CASSLSVGGGTDTQYF	TGCGCCAGCAGCCTCTCCGTCGGGGGCGGAACAGATACGCAGTATTTT
TRBV7-8	-	-	TRBJ2-1	CASSLGMEQFF	TGTGCCAGCAGCTTAGGTATGGAGCAGTTCTTC
TRBV5-1	-	-	TRBJ2-3	CASSKVDTQYF	TGCGCCAGCAGTAAGGTCGATACGCAGTATTTT
TRBV7-9	-	-	TRBJ2-1	CASSQAKRSYNEQFF	TGTGCCAGCAGCCAGGCTAAGCGGAGCTACAATGAGCAGTTCTTC
TRBV7-2	-	TRBD1	TRBJ1-2	CASSPQGQGFGYTF	TGTGCCAGCAGCCCGCAGGGACAGGGGTTTGGCTACACCTTC
TRBV5-6	-	-	TRBJ1-1	CASSLVRTEAFF	TGTGCCAGCAGCTTGGTAAGGACTGAAGCTTTCTTT
TRBV7-9	-	-	TRBJ1-2	CASSAPGQHYYGYTF	TGTGCCAGCAGCGCTCCGGGGCAGCATTACTATGGCTACACCTTC
TRBV28	-	-	TRBJ2-3	CASSLSVDADTQYF	TGTGCCAGCAGTTTATCCGTAGACGCAGATACGCAGTATTTT
TRBV19	-	-	TRBJ2-7	CASSPRGPDGQYF	TGTGCCAGTAGTCCAAGGGGACCCGATGGGCAGTACTTC
TRBV11-1	few	TRBD2	TRBJ2-7	CASSLEPGLAGWEQYF	TGTGCCAGCAGCCTCGAACCGGGACTAGCAGGATGGGAGCAGTACTTC
TRBV11-2	-	-	TRBJ2-7	CASSLSPSLVYEQYF	TGTGCCAGCAGCTTATCGCCATCTCTCGTGTACGAGCAGTACTTC
TRBV6-4	-	-	TRBJ1-6	CASSDSNVHNSPLHF	TGTGCCAGCAGTGACTCGAACGTTCATAATTCACCCCTCCACTTT
TRBV5-5	few	TRBD2	TRBJ2-1	CASSWTGGPDEQFF	TGTGCCAGCAGCTGGACGGGAGGGCCGGATGAGCAGTTCTTC
TRBV4-1	-	-	TRBJ2-1	CASSQVSTEQIF	TGCGCCAGCAGCCAAGTCTCAACTGAGCAGATCTTC
TRBV29-1	-	-	TRBJ2-2	CSVNRDSTGELFF	TGCAGCGTTAACAGGGATTCCACCGGGGAGCTGTTTTTT
TRBV11-3	-	-	TRBJ2-7	CASSRRGLTYEQYF	TGTGCCAGCAGCCGACGGGGGCTTACCTACGAGCAGTACTTC
TRBV14	-	TRBD1	TRBJ1-2	CARKRDRGYGYTF	TGTGCCAGGAAGCGGGACAGGGGCTATGGCTACACCTTC
TRBV27	-	-	TRBJ2-7	CASSPKGYEQYF	TGTGCCAGCAGTCCCAAGGGCTACGAGCAGTACTTC
TRBV14	-	TRBD1	TRBJ1-1	CASSHTGTGEEAFF	TGTGCCAGCAGCCATACTGGGACAGGGGAAGAAGCTTTCTTT
TRBV11-2	-	TRBD1	TRBJ1-6	CASSSRTGESPLHF	TGTGCCAGCAGCTCCCGGACAGGGGAATCACCCCTCCACTTT
TRBV7-8	-	-	TRBJ1-4	CASSQGMGGEKLFF	TGTGCCAGCAGCCAGGGGATGGGTGGCGAAAAACTGTTTTTT
TRBV27	-	TRBD1	TRBJ2-7	CASSLGTGAYEQYF	TGTGCCAGCAGTTTAGGGACAGGAGCTTACGAGCAGTACTTC
TRBV28	-	-	TRBJ2-7	CASSPDSLTYEQYF	TGTGCCAGCAGTCCGGACAGTTTAACCTACGAGCAGTACTTC
TRBV7-9	-	-	TRBJ2-4	CASSLTLGAENIQYF	TGTGCCAGCAGCTTGACTTTGGGGGCCGAAAACATTCAGTACTTC
TRBV27	-	-	TRBJ2-3	CASRKKGLWDTQYF	TGTGCCAGCAGAAAAAAGGGGCTTTGGGATACGCAGTATTTT
TRBV2	-	-	TRBJ1-2	CASRKDDYGYTF	TGTGCCAGCAGGAAGGACGACTATGGCTACACCTTC
TRBV4-3	-	TRBD2	TRBJ2-7	CASSRGLAHEQYF	TGCGCCAGCAGCCGAGGACTAGCCCACGAGCAGTACTTC
TRBV4-1	-	TRBD2	TRBJ2-5	CASSQEWREGETQYF	TGCGCCAGCAGCCAAGAATGGCGGGAGGGTGAGACCCAGTACTTC
TRBV7-3	-	TRBD2	TRBJ2-7	CASIPRGFLSYEQYF	TGTGCCAGCATCCCGCGGGGGTTTTTATCCTACGAGCAGTACTTC
TRBV5-1	-	-	TRBJ1-3	CASSLYEQGSGNTIYF	TGCGCCAGCAGCTTGTACGAACAGGGCTCTGGAAACACCATATATTTT
TRBV6-1	-	-	TRBJ1-5	CASSPGGQPQHF	TGTGCCAGCAGTCCGGGAGGGCAGCCCCAGCATTTT
TRBV27	-	-	TRBJ1-1	CASTDPYSSEAFF	TGTGCCAGCACCGACCCCTATTCCAGTGAAGCTTTCTTT
TRBV9	medium-sized	-	TRBJ1-1	CASSVSGTSNTEAFF	TGTGCCAGCAGCGTGTCCGGGACATCGAACACTGAAGCTTTCTTT
TRBV6-1	-	-	TRBJ1-5	CASSNEGSGNQPQHF	TGTGCCAGCAGTAATGAGGGAAGCGGCAATCAGCCCCAGCATTTT